In this sample, the clone carrying this T cell receptor beta chain turned up a few times. What it binds is unknown. The sample belongs to a study of naive and memory T cell subsets. General observations from the study: Naive and memory subsets had different power law exponents for TCR abundance.

From germline, CDR1 is ENHRY and CDR2 SYGVKD. The CDR3 loop spans 14 amino acids. J lost 11 bases, V lost 10 bases, and 18 bases had no gene match. An equimolar mix of two oligonucleotides served as the beta constant-region primer for TRBC1 and TRBC2. TCRdb ran MiXCR on the UMI-ligation and nested PCR reads and lists one entry per CDR3 protein. Of tens of thousands of distinct CDR3 sequences in the sample, more than 10% were seen once. The rearrangement uses TRBV10-3 and TRBJ1-1; 8 nucleotides match TRBD1. This TCR derives from a human donor in good health. The specimen was effector memory CD4+ T cells from blood. Subset of the sample: effector memory, CD45RA- CD27-. Here the CDR3 DNA reads TGTGCCAGCAAGGGAGTAGGACAGGGCGTAGAGGCTTTCTTT. This sequence encodes CASKGVGQGVEAFF.